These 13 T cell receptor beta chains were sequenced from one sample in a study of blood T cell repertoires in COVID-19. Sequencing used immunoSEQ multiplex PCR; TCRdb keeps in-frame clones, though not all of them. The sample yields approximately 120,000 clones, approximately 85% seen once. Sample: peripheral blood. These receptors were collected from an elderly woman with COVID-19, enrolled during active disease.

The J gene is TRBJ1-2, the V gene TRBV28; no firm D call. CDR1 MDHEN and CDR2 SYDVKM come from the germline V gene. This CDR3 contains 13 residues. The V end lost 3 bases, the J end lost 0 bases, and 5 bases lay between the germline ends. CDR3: CASSLPANYGYTF. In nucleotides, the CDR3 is TGTGCCAGCAGTTTGCCGGCTAACTATGGCTACACCTTC.

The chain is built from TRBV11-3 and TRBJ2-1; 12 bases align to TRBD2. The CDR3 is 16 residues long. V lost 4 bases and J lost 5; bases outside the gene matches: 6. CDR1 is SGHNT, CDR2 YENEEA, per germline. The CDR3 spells CASSSRASGGDNEQFF. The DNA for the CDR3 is TGTGCCAGCAGCTCCCGAGCTAGCGGGGGGGACAATGAGCAGTTCTTC.

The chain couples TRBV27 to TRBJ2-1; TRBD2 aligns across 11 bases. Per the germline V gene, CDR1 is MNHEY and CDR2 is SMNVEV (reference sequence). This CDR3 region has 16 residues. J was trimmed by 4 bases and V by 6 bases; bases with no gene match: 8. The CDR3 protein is CASRLAGASTYNEQFF. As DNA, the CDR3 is TGTGCCAGCAGACTAGCGGGAGCCTCCACTTACAATGAGCAGTTCTTC.

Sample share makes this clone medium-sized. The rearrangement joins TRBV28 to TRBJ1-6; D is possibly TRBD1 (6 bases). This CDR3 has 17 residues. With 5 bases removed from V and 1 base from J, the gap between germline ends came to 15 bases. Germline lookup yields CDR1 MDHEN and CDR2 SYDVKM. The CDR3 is CASSVNRVKSYNSPLHF. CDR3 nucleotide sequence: TGTGCCAGCAGTGTGAACAGGGTGAAATCCTATAATTCACCCCTCCACTTT.

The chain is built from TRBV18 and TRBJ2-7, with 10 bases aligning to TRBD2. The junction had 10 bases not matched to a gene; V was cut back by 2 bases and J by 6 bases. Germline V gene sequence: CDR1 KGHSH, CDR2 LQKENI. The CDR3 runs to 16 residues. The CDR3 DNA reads TGTGCCAGCTCACCAGGGGGCTCTAGCGGGAGTAGCGAGCAGTACTTC. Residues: CASSPGGSSGSSEQYF.

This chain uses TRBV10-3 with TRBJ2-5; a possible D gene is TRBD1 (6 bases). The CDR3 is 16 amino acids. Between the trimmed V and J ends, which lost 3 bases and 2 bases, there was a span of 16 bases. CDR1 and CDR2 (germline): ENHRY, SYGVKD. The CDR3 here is CAISDRTGNGQETQYF. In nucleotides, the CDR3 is TGTGCCATCAGTGACCGAACAGGGAACGGACAAGAGACCCAGTACTTC.

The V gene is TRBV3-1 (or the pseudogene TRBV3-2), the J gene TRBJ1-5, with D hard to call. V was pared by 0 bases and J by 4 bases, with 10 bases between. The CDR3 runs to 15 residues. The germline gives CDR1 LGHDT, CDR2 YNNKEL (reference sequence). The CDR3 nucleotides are TGTGCCAGCAGCCAAGATCATGGCAGAAATCAGCCCCAGCATTTT. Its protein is CASSQDHGRNQPQHF.

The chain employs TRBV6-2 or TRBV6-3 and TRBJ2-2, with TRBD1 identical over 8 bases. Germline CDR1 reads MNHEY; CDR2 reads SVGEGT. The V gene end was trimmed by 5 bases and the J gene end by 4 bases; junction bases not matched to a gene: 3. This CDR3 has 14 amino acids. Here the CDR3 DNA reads TGTGCCAGCAGTGGACAGGGCGGCACCGGGGAGCTGTTTTTT. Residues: CASSGQGGTGELFF.

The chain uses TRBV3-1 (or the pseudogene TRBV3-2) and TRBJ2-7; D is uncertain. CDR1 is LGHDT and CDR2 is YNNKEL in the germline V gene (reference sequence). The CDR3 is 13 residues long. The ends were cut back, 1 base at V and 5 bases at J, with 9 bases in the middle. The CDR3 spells CASSQGVEDEQYF. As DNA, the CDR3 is TGTGCCAGCAGCCAAGGCGTAGAGGACGAGCAGTACTTC.

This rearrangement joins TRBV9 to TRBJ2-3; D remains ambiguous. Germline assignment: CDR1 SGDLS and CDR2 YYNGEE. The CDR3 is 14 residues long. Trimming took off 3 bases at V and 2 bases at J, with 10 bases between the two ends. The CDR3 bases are TGTGCCAGCAGCGGAGACTTTTACACAGATACGCAGTATTTT. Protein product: CASSGDFYTDTQYF.

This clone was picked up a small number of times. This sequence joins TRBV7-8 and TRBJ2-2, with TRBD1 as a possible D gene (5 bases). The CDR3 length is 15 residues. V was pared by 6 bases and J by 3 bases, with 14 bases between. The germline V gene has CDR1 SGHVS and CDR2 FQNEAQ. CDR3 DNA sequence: TGTGCCAGCAGGACAACGGACACGTACACCGGGGAGCTGTTTTTT. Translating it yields CASRTTDTYTGELFF. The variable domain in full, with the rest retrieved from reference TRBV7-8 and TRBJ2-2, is GAGVSQSPRYKVAKRGQDVALRCDPISGHVSLFWYQQALGQGPEFLTYFQNEAQLDKSGLPSDRFFAERPEGSVSTLKIQRTQQEDSAVYLCASRTTDTYTGELFFGEGSRLTVL.

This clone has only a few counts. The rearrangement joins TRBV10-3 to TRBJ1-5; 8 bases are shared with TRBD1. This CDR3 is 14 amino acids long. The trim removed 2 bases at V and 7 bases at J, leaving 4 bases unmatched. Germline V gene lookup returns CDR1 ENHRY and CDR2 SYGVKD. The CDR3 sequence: CAISEQGAGQPQHF. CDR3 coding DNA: TGTGCCATCAGTGAGCAGGGGGCAGGACAGCCCCAGCATTTT.

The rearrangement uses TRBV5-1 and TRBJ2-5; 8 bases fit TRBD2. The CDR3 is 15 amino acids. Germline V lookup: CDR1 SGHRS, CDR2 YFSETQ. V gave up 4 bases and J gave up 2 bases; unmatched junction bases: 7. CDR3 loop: CASSPPGRGQETQYF. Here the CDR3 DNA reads TGCGCCAGCAGCCCACCCGGGAGGGGTCAAGAGACCCAGTACTTC.